These 27 T cell receptor beta chains were all obtained from the same sample, sequenced in a study of OX40 agonist ivuxolimab in advanced cancers. The data were produced by immunoSEQ multiplex PCR, yet TCRdb's version contains in-frame clones alone and is incomplete. This sample carries tens of thousands of clones, around 90% of them seen once, and the ten largest clones take roughly 4.1%. The source material was CD4+ or CD8+ T cells sorted from blood, sampled in a trial of the OX40 agonist ivuxolimab. The receptors come from an adult with an advanced solid tumor such as melanoma, head and neck, liver or kidney cancer.

This clone was detected only a few times. The chain joins TRBV19 to TRBJ1-6; D not resolved. CDR1 and CDR2 from the germline V gene are LNHDA and SQIVND (reference sequence). CDR3 length: 15 residues. V was trimmed by 2 bases and J by 10 bases, leaving 15 bases between them. As DNA, the CDR3 is TGTGCCAGTAGTATATCAAGGGAGGCACGGTCACCCCTCCACTTT. Translation: CASSISREARSPLHF.

The V gene is TRBV27, the J gene TRBJ2-7; D might be TRBD1 or TRBD2, each matching 5 bases. The CDR3 is made up of 14 amino acids. V lost 5 bases and J lost 2, with 13 bases in between. Germline CDR1 is MNHEY and CDR2 is SMNVEV (reference sequence). Here the CDR3 reads CASSMGPTTYEQYF. The CDR3 DNA is TGTGCCAGCAGTATGGGACCTACGACCTACGAGCAGTACTTC.

The genes are TRBV28 and TRBJ2-3, with D maybe TRBD1 (6 bases). V was cut by 4 bases and J by 2 bases, with 16 bases left in between. The CDR3 totals 16 residues. Per the germline V gene, CDR1 is MDHEN and CDR2 is SYDVKM. DNA of the CDR3: TGTGCCAGCAGTTCCCCCCAGTGGGGGCACACAGATACGCAGTATTTT. Protein sequence: CASSSPQWGHTDTQYF.

The gene calls are TRBV28 and TRBJ2-1; perhaps TRBD2 as D (6 bases). The CDR3 runs 18 residues. Germline-derived CDR1 and CDR2 are MDHEN and SYDVKM. V was cut by 6 bases and J by 1 base, with 22 bases left in between. The CDR3 loop is CASRPGLLGVRSYNEQFF. CDR3 in DNA: TGTGCCAGCAGGCCTGGACTATTGGGTGTTCGGTCCTACAATGAGCAGTTCTTC.

V usage is TRBV13 and J usage is TRBJ1-1, with TRBD1 identical over 8 bases. The CDR3 contains 15 residues. CDR1 and CDR2 from the germline V gene are PRHDT and FYEKMQ (reference sequence). V dropped 0 bases and J dropped 3; count of bases not matched to a gene: 3. The CDR3 sequence is CASSLGTGGDTEAFF. CDR3 sequence (DNA): TGTGCCAGCAGCTTAGGAACAGGGGGTGACACTGAAGCTTTCTTT.

The V gene is TRBV27, the J gene TRBJ1-5, with D possibly TRBD1 on 6 matching bases. The V end was cut by 5 bases, the J end by 5 bases, with 13 bases between. The germline V gene encodes CDR1 MNHEY and CDR2 SMNVEV (reference sequence). The CDR3 has 14 amino acids. The CDR3 nucleotides read TGTGCCAGCAGTCCGCAGGGGAGTCATCAGCCCCAGCATTTT. It yields the protein CASSPQGSHQPQHF.

V gene TRBV7-8 combines with J gene TRBJ2-7; 8 nucleotides match TRBD1. CDR1 and CDR2 (germline): SGHVS, FQNEAQ. V gave up 5 bases and J gave up 7 bases; unmatched junction bases: 13. This CDR3 has 15 residues. The chain's CDR3 is CASSPARQGLWEQYF. CDR3 DNA: TGTGCCAGCAGCCCCGCCCGACAGGGGCTTTGGGAGCAGTACTTC.

This chain joins TRBV19 and TRBJ2-2, with 10 bases matching TRBD1. Germline-derived CDR1 and CDR2 are LNHDA and SQIVND (reference sequence). CDR3 length equals 19 residues. V lost 3 bases, J lost 1 base, and 11 bases stayed unmatched. In DNA, the CDR3 is TGTGCCAGTAGTATCTTATGGGACAGGGGCAGAAAGAACACCGGGGAGCTGTTTTTT. This gives the protein CASSILWDRGRKNTGELFF. Full variable domain (missing parts from reference TRBV19 and TRBJ2-2): DGGITQSPKYLFRKEGQNVTLSCEQNLNHDAMYWYRQDPGQGLRLIYYSQIVNDFQKGDIAEGYSVSREKKESFPLTVTSAQKNPTAFYLCASSILWDRGRKNTGELFFGEGSRLTVL.

This chain links TRBV6-6 with TRBJ2-1; D is unclear. CDR1 and CDR2 from the germline V gene are MNHNY and SVGAGI (reference sequence). The length of the CDR3 is 12 residues. Deletions cut 2 bases from V and 8 bases from J, with 7 bases between. Here the CDR3 reads CASSYGDDEQFF. The CDR3 bases are TGTGCCAGCAGTTACGGTGACGATGAGCAGTTCTTC.

V and J are TRBV5-1 and TRBJ2-1, with TRBD1 matching over 7 bases. V shed 3 bases and J 6 bases; nucleotides not matched to a gene: 6. The V gene's germline CDR1 is SGHRS and CDR2 YFSETQ. The CDR3 contains 14 residues. CDR3 nucleotide sequence: TGCGCCAGCAGCTCCCCGGGACAGCTCAATGAGCAGTTCTTC. Its protein is CASSSPGQLNEQFF.

The J gene is TRBJ2-7, the V gene TRBV23-1, with a weak D call TRBD1 (7 bases). TRBV23-1 is sorted into the ORF group, with uncertain function. The germline V and J ends were trimmed by 0 bases and 4 bases, with 40 bases remaining between them. The CDR3 contains 24 residues. CDR3 residues: CASSQSGGRMERQGNAATRYEQYV. In DNA form, the CDR3 reads TGCGCCAGCAGTCAATCGGGGGGTCGGATGGAACGACAGGGAAACGCTGCTACGAGGTACGAGCAGTACGTC.

Only a few counts were recorded for this clone. The chain couples TRBV19 to TRBJ1-5; 9 positions agree with TRBD1. The CDR3 consists of 13 residues. Germline CDR1 reads LNHDA; CDR2 reads SQIVND (reference sequence). Trimming cost V 6 bases and J 11 bases; bases outside gene matches: 8. In nucleotides, the CDR3 is TGTGCCAGTAGCGGGACAGGGTGGTTAGCCCAGCATTTT. Its protein is CASSGTGWLAQHF.

The chain carries TRBV6-1 and TRBJ2-7; 7 bases map to TRBD1. This CDR3 has 15 residues. V was pared by 6 bases and J by 2 bases, with 10 bases of the junction left unmatched. CDR1 and CDR2 from the germline V gene are MNHNS and SASEGT. The CDR3 loop reads CASRASGTATYEQYF. DNA of the CDR3: TGTGCCAGCAGGGCCTCCGGGACAGCAACCTACGAGCAGTACTTC.

This clone showed up just once. V and J are TRBV19 and TRBJ2-7; D is ambiguous. V lost 5 bases to trimming and J lost 5 bases, with 13 bases between them. Germline-derived CDR1 and CDR2 are LNHDA and SQIVND (reference sequence). This CDR3 spans 13 amino acids. Written as DNA, the CDR3 is TGTGCCAGTAGTTCGGACCTAACTAACGAGCAGTACGTC. Protein: CASSSDLTNEQYV.

This clone came up a few times. This chain links TRBV5-4 with TRBJ2-7, with a possible D match to TRBD1 (5 bases). The CDR3 sequence is 13 residues long. Germline V CDR1 and CDR2: SGHNT, YYREEE (reference sequence). The V gene lost 4 bases and the J gene lost 1 base, with 9 bases spanning the gap. The CDR3 nucleotides read TGTGCCAGCAGCCCGACAGATTCCTACGAGCAGTACTTC. It codes for CASSPTDSYEQYF.

V usage is TRBV2 and J usage is TRBJ2-2; no clear D. Germline V gives CDR1 SNHLY, CDR2 FYNNEI. The ends were cut back, 0 bases at V and 3 bases at J, with 8 bases in the middle. This CDR3 spans 15 amino acids. CDR3 sequence reads: CASSEANFYTGELFF. The CDR3 coding sequence is TGTGCCAGCAGTGAAGCCAACTTTTACACCGGGGAGCTGTTTTTT.

The CDR3 loop is CASSLDSGTVPYEQYF. In nucleotides, the CDR3 is TGTGCCAGCAGCTTAGACTCCGGGACAGTTCCCTACGAGCAGTACTTC. The chain links TRBV7-9 to TRBJ2-5; 7 nucleotides line up with TRBD1. Near its end, the DNA agrees better with TRBJ2-7, so the J call may be wrong. Germline-derived CDR1 and CDR2 are SEHNR and FQNEAQ (reference sequence). The CDR3 length is 16 residues.

In DNA, the CDR3 is TGCGCCAGCAGCCCCAGGGTCGGGGAGACCCAGTACTTC. Its translation is CASSPRVGETQYF. The chain combines TRBV4-1 with TRBJ2-5, with D maybe TRBD1 (5 bases). The CDR3 is made up of 13 amino acids. The germline V gene encodes CDR1 MGHRA and CDR2 YSYEKL. V lost 4 bases, J lost 5 bases, and 11 bases lay in between.

DNA for the CDR3: TGTGCCAGCAGTTTCAATTCCTATCCTACAGAGTTCGCGAACACCGGGGAGCTGTTTTTT. This gives the protein CASSFNSYPTEFANTGELFF. This chain links TRBV28 with TRBJ2-2; D unclear. The V end lost 3 bases, the J end lost 0 bases, and 23 bases lay between the germline ends. This CDR3 is built from 20 residues. Germline V lookup: CDR1 MDHEN, CDR2 SYDVKM.

This rearrangement joins TRBV7-2 to TRBJ2-7; 11 bases are shared with TRBD1. V was pared by 4 bases and J by 3 bases, with 5 bases of the junction left unmatched. CDR1 is SGHTA and CDR2 is FQGNSA in the germline V gene. CDR3 length equals 15 residues. CDR3 region: CASSSRTGGNYEQYF. CDR3 DNA: TGTGCCAGCAGCTCGAGGACAGGGGGCAACTACGAGCAGTACTTC. The full variable domain, completed using reference TRBV7-2 and TRBJ2-7, is GAGVSQSPSNKVTEKGKDVELRCDPISGHTALYWYRQSLGQGLEFLIYFQGNSAPDKSGLPSDRFSAERTGGSVSTLTIQRTQQEDSAVYLCASSSRTGGNYEQYFGPGTRLTVT.

The chain couples TRBV5-6 to TRBJ2-2, with D maybe TRBD1 (7 bases). Germline V gives CDR1 SGHDT, CDR2 YYEEEE. Trimming pared 4 bases from V and 7 bases from J, leaving 17 bases between. This CDR3 spans 15 amino acids. The CDR3 protein is CASSALRGADGELFF. The DNA of the CDR3 is TGTGCCAGCAGCGCGCTCAGGGGGGCCGACGGGGAGCTGTTTTTT.

Note on this clone: An end of the junction differs from the germline gene, which may be a read error. The chain uses TRBV7-7 and TRBJ2-1; TRBD2 matches 15 bases. CDR3 length: 16 residues. The germline V gene encodes CDR1 SSHAT and CDR2 FNYEAQ (reference sequence). The CDR3 spells CASSSGLAGGYNEQFF. The CDR3, as DNA: TGTGCTAGCAGCTCGGGACTAGCGGGGGGTTACAATGAGCAGTTCTTC.

J is TRBJ2-7 and V is TRBV7-2, with TRBD2 identical over 9 bases. This CDR3 has 15 residues. CDR1 SGHTA and CDR2 FQGNSA come from the germline V gene. V lost 3 bases and J lost 4; bases outside the gene matches: 7. The CDR3 is CASSLAGGPRYEQYF. The CDR3 DNA is TGTGCCAGCAGCTTGGCGGGAGGGCCGAGGTACGAGCAGTACTTC.

This CDR3 reads CASSAGLASSYEQYF. The DNA for the CDR3 is TGTGCCAGCAGCGCGGGACTAGCGAGCTCCTACGAGCAGTACTTC. The rearrangement links TRBV9 to TRBJ2-7; 10 bases are a match to TRBD2. The CDR3 has 15 residues. The germline V gene has CDR1 SGDLS and CDR2 YYNGEE. V gave up 3 bases and J gave up 0 bases; unmatched junction bases: 3.

The chain links TRBV28 to TRBJ2-7, with a weak D call TRBD1 (5 bases). The germline V gene has CDR1 MDHEN and CDR2 SYDVKM. CDR3 size: 13 residues. The V gene lost 8 bases and the J gene lost 9 bases, with 20 bases spanning the gap. The CDR3 spells CASDNRQSTGQYF. The CDR3 bases are TGTGCCAGCGACAACCGACAGAGTACGGGGCAGTACTTC.

This clone was observed a single time. V and J are TRBV7-6 and TRBJ1-1; D is undetermined. The ends were cut back, 3 bases at V and 8 bases at J, with 10 bases in the middle. The CDR3 covers 12 residues. Germline CDR1 is SGHVS and CDR2 is FNYEAQ. The CDR3 region has the DNA TGTGCCAGCAGCTTGACCGGGAGAGAAGCTTTCTTT. Protein: CASSLTGREAFF.

The chain combines TRBV6-5 with TRBJ2-7; no clear D gene. V gave up 5 bases and J gave up 3 bases, with 17 bases separating them. The germline V gene has CDR1 MNHEY and CDR2 SVGAGI. The CDR3 is made up of 15 amino acids. CDR3 sequence reads: CASSHLVGDLYEQYF. In DNA, the CDR3 is TGTGCCAGCAGTCACCTAGTGGGTGACCTCTACGAGCAGTACTTC.